This T cell receptor beta chain came from a study of identifying expanded T cells in peripheral blood. The CDR3 has 19 residues. V gave up 3 bases and J gave up 2 bases; unmatched junction bases: 13. The germline V gene encodes CDR1 SGHRS and CDR2 YFSETQ. Sequencing was performed with immunoSEQ multiplex PCR; in TCRdb, only in-frame clones are kept and a portion is missing. In the table there are approximately 80,000 clones, roughly four fifths of which are singletons. The sequence came from a person between 18 and 70 years old in good health. This sequence joins TRBV5-1 and TRBJ2-7, with TRBD2 matching 14 bases. The sequenced sample consisted of blood. CDR3 in amino acids: CASSSGTSGRPHRAYEQYF. Here the CDR3 DNA reads TGCGCCAGCAGCTCGGGGACTAGCGGGAGACCTCACCGAGCCTACGAGCAGTACTTC.